The clone carrying this T cell receptor (beta chain) was recorded at least ten times. Its antigen is still unknown. The sample is drawn from a study of regulatory T cells in long-lasting Graves disease. The sample's time point: newly diagnosed GD, antithyroid drugs for less than 3 months. PBMC-extracted RNA yielded the TCR library. Both iRepertoire HTBI primers and Arm-PCR of CDR3 regions were used to build the TCR beta libraries. From the multiplex PCR reads, TCRdb called clonotypes with MiXCR, one entry per CDR3 protein. The sample yields about 380,000 distinct CDR3 sequences, about 16% seen once. Looked up from germline, CDR1 is LGHDT and CDR2 is YNNKEL (reference sequence). Trimming removed 1 base from V and 2 bases from J, with 10 bases in between. This CDR3 is built from 15 residues. Study-level results: Persistent Graves' patients had lower TCR diversity than newly diagnosed ones. The sample size was small, and this may have reduced accuracy.

The chain is built from TRBV3-1 and TRBJ2-3; a weak D match, TRBD1 (5 bases). This sample comprised peripheral blood mononuclear cells (PBMCs), obtained at new diagnosis, from a patient treated with antithyroid drugs. This receptor was obtained from a female donor with Graves disease. The CDR3 sequence: CASSQGQSDTDTQYF. The CDR3 coding sequence is TGTGCCAGCAGCCAAGGACAGTCAGACACAGATACGCAGTATTTT.